The T cell receptor beta chain under discussion was sequenced for a study of identical twins. Findings of the study overall: Models underpredicted monozygotic twin sharing of out-of-frame TCR alpha. Within cord blood, abundant beta clonotypes carried fewer insertions, but memory repertoires showed no such trend.

Each donor was a healthy Caucasian. The CDR3 consists of 20 residues. Between the trimmed V and J ends, which lost 2 bases and 2 bases, there was a span of 25 bases. CDR1 is SNHLY and CDR2 is FYNNEI in the germline V gene. Remarks on this clonotype: Its antigen is not identified.

Unique molecular identifiers were in the cDNA, with template-switch universal primer binding. A single record per CDR3 protein comes from TCRdb applying MiXCR to the 5' RACE reads. The sample includes about 570,000 distinct CDR3 sequences, 7.5% to 10% of them seen just once. The sample also formed part of further work on yellow fever vaccine responses in identical twins.

The receptor's source is a woman younger than 35 in good health. V and J are TRBV2 and TRBJ2-4; D is uncertain. The specimen was PBMCs. Here the CDR3 reads CASSETISTLGSYSKNIQYF. DNA for the CDR3: TGTGCCAGCAGTGAAACAATAAGTACATTGGGGTCTTATTCCAAAAACATTCAGTACTTC.